This T cell receptor beta chain was recorded in a study of brain T cells in children with intractable seizures. Germline V CDR1 and CDR2: SQVTM, ANQGSEA. V was clipped by 5 bases and J by 12 bases, with 8 bases between them. The CDR3 spans 9 residues. TCRdb's table, derived via immunoSEQ multiplex PCR, lists solely in-frame clones and lacks some. The sample includes 70,000 to 90,000 clones, 93% of them seen just once. The source was peripheral blood, collected at surgery. The source is a boy less than two years old with tuberous sclerosis and intractable seizures. The V and J genes are TRBV29-1 and TRBJ2-4; no reliable D call. The CDR3: CSVLFGQYF. The CDR3 DNA is TGCAGCGTTCTGTTCGGTCAGTACTTC.